The T cell receptor beta chain described here comes from a study of blood T cell repertoires in COVID-19. Study background: Spain, Italy and the United States supplied samples that represented acute and convalescent COVID-19.

V gave up 7 bases and J gave up 2 bases, with 20 bases separating them. This CDR3 has 16 amino acids. The germline V gene encodes CDR1 LNHDA and CDR2 SQIVND (reference sequence). Seattle-derived patients entered the study during active infection and were followed longitudinally. In the original workflow: Reference gene primer amplification gave nucleated cell count estimates. The table came from immunoSEQ multiplex PCR; TCRdb's copy has only in-frame clones and leaves some out. That table is the source of V, J and clone size, and D and trimming were worked out from the DNA. The data contain 250,000 to 350,000 clones, around 85% of them singletons.

This chain joins TRBV19 and TRBJ1-2; D gene uncertain. The specimen sequenced was peripheral blood. This receptor was identified in a human donor with COVID-19, enrolled during active disease. The donor label of this sample is uncertain. DNA for the CDR3: TGTGCCAGTACCCCGGTCGCAGGATGGGTGAACTATGGCTACACCTTC. Residues: CASTPVAGWVNYGYTF.